This entry describes one T cell receptor (beta chain). The antigen is undetermined. These data come from a study of OX40 agonist ivuxolimab in advanced cancers. Study background: The patients' treatment was ivuxolimab, an agonistic anti-OX40 (CD134) antibody. Study results and caveats: On average, CD8+ T cells had more expanded clones than CD4+. At 0.1-3.0 mg/kg, partial responders had clonal expansion among the lowest observed. With doses of 0.1 to 3.0 mg/kg, CD4+ and CD8+ blood T cells had undergone clonal expansion by week 6.

Assay used: immunoSEQ multiplex PCR; TCRdb lists only in-frame clones, some missing. The sample records tens of thousands of clones, 90% to 95% being singletons. Per the germline V gene, CDR1 is MDHEN and CDR2 is SYDVKM. This CDR3 comprises 17 residues. J was trimmed by 5 bases and V by 6 bases; bases with no gene match: 14. The origin of this receptor is an adult with an advanced solid tumor such as melanoma, head and neck, liver or kidney cancer. Sequencing used CD4+ or CD8+ T cells sorted from blood, obtained in a trial of the OX40 agonist ivuxolimab. V gene TRBV28 combines with J gene TRBJ2-5, with 11 bases matching TRBD2. CDR3 bases: TGTGCCAGCAGAACGTTAGTGACTAGCGGGACGGGGGAGACCCAGTACTTC. Its protein is CASRTLVTSGTGETQYF.